This T cell receptor (beta chain) was captured in a study of blood T cells in healthy people across ages (dated by TCRdb to the mid-2010s). About the investigation overall: In model experiments, roughly one uniquely barcoded TCR beta cDNA molecule per two T cells was captured by template switching. To track age-related changes in TCR beta repertoire diversity, the study relied on deep sequencing normalized with unique cDNA molecular identifiers. The study analyzed two additional independent replicas of 1 million unique cDNA reads from the same blood draw for two donors, one aged 18 to 29 and one aged 80 or older. Donors were grouped into four age groups: young (average roughly 17 years), middle-aged (39), aged (roughly 67) and long-lived (approximately 78). Donors of different ages were randomly distributed across sequencing lanes to avoid experimental bias. Findings and caveats that apply to the study as a whole: There was a strong correlation between observed TCR beta diversity and the percentage of naive T cells measured by flow cytometry. Bulk unsorted PBMC profiling prevented conclusive comparison of naive and antigen-experienced compartments. Donor CMV infection status was unknown, potentially confounding age-related changes in expanded clonotypes. Observed TCR beta diversity per million T cells fell roughly linearly with age, and a significant reduction was already apparent by age roughly 41. Compared with the aged group, the long-lived group had more naive CD4+ T cells, fewer expanded clones and increased TCR diversity, suggesting age selection. Estimates of total diversity based on one million sequenced T cells were considered lower bounds and underestimates.

Libraries were constructed by 5' RACE. These reads were obtained on an Illumina HiSeq 2500. A second roughly 6 to 12 cycle PCR used a sample-barcoded 5' primer and a J-beta primer mix. A template-switch 5' adaptor carrying 12 random nucleotides introduced a unique molecular identifier onto each TCR beta cDNA molecule. Each sample yielded at least 3 million CDR3-containing paired-end reads. All of the RNA was converted into first-strand cDNA using the Mint cDNA synthesis kit, with a TRBC-specific oligonucleotide serving as the primer. Following uracil-DNA glycosylase treatment, a first 18-cycle PCR with universal primers M1SS and BC2_uni_R was performed on all cDNA. On the study's bioinformatics: For normalization, 1 million high-quality reads, each with a distinct molecular identifier, were randomly selected from each sample. Reads with shared molecular identifiers were discarded instead of being binned into consensus sequences. MiTCR, with a Q25 quality threshold and the strictest error-elimination algorithm, was used for CDR3 identification, clonotype clustering and error correction. Lower-bound total TCR beta diversity was estimated with a nonparametric unseen species model using Euler transformation. Using fastp trimming at Q25 and MiXCR clonotype assembly, TCRdb reanalyzed the public sequencing data and kept in-frame beta chains. Each CDR3 protein appears once, grouped with its most common genes and DNA. For this entry, the V and J calls and clone size follow TCRdb and not the study's own pipeline. This sample holds hundreds of thousands of distinct CDR3 sequences; around 45% were observed only once. The top ten clonotypes cover roughly a third of the sample.

As for this clonotype: Its antigen target is currently unknown. No clone much larger than this one lies a single base away; base qualities are absent.

Donors were 40 or so systemically healthy Caucasian individuals from Russia aged roughly 6 to 90 years. Around 9.9 milliliters of peripheral blood were collected from each donor into EDTA-treated Vacutainer tubes. PBMCs were isolated by Ficoll-Paque density-gradient centrifugation, with at least 7 million obtained per sample. Total RNA was extracted from PBMCs with Trizol reagent, with at least 5.5 micrograms obtained per sample. For every donor, flow cytometry on a PBMC aliquot measured the percentage of naive CD45RAhigh/CD27high T cells. A distance of 16 bases separates the germline ends of V and J, which lose 5 bases and 3 bases respectively. There are 15 amino acids in the CDR3, from cysteine to phenylalanine inclusive. Kept here is only the CDR3 DNA, which spans 45 bases and is read in frame from base 1. CDR1 is given as LNHNV and CDR2 as YYDKDF, both from the germline V gene (reference sequence).

The chain employs TRBV15 and TRBJ2-5; the D call is possibly TRBD1 or TRBD2, each sharing 6 bases. The TCR originated in a woman aged 55-70 years in good health. The sequenced sample was blood. For the CDR3, the sequence is CATSFGNREEETQYF. The nucleotide sequence reads as follows: TGTGCCACCAGCTTTGGGAACAGGGAGGAAGAGACCCAGTACTTC.